These 30 T cell receptor beta chains originate from one sample sequenced in a study of T cells in Graves' hyperthyroidism and ophthalmopathy. Amplification of TCR beta CDR3 regions used RNA as the template. HTBI primers were employed in a first-round RT-PCR of the TCR CDR3. TCRdb processed the multiplex PCR reads anew with MiXCR; each CDR3 protein has one entry. Among about 510,000 distinct CDR3 sequences listed, 12% to 15% were seen once. Source material: blood. The receptors stem from a woman aged 40 to 50 with Graves' hyperthyroidism.

This clonotype has at least ten counts. The J gene is TRBJ2-4, the V gene TRBV19; D is ambiguous. V lost 0 bases and J 5 bases, leaving 20 bases between the germline ends. The CDR3 loop spans 18 amino acids. Germline CDR1 LNHDA, CDR2 SQIVND (reference sequence). DNA of the CDR3: TGTGCCAGTAGTATAGAGGGCCGACTCGGCGGTTCGGAAAACATTCAGTACTTC. It translates to CASSIEGRLGGSENIQYF. The full variable domain, with the rest looked up from reference TRBV19 and TRBJ2-4, is DGGITQSPKYLFRKEGQNVTLSCEQNLNHDAMYWYRQDPGQGLRLIYYSQIVNDFQKGDIAEGYSVSREKKESFPLTVTSAQKNPTAFYLCASSIEGRLGGSENIQYFGAGTRLSVL.

This clonotype occurred many times. This chain uses TRBV20-1 with TRBJ2-7; 8 bases agree with TRBD1. V dropped 3 bases and J dropped 5; count of bases not matched to a gene: 3. Germline CDR1 DFQATT, CDR2 SNEGSKA (reference sequence). The CDR3 sequence is 12 residues long. The CDR3 DNA follows: TGCAGTGCTAGGACAGGGGCTAACGAGCAGTACTTC. The encoded protein is CSARTGANEQYF.

There are many counts of this clonotype. CDR3 amino acids: CASSKDPVLAGGNNEQFF. In DNA form, the CDR3 reads TGTGCCAGCAGCAAGGATCCTGTCCTAGCGGGAGGTAACAATGAGCAGTTCTTC. V gene TRBV3-1 combines with J gene TRBJ2-1; the match to TRBD2 covers 11 bases. The CDR3 is made up of 18 amino acids. Trimming at V came to 5 bases and at J to 5 bases, leaving 14 bases not matched to a gene. CDR1 and CDR2 (germline): LGHDT, YNNKEL (reference sequence).

The genes are TRBV9 and TRBJ2-3; D gene unclear. The germline V gene encodes CDR1 SGDLS and CDR2 YYNGEE. This CDR3 region has 15 residues. V dropped 4 bases and J dropped 2 bases, with 14 bases sitting between them. In DNA, the CDR3 is TGTGCCAGCAGCCCCAGTCGTACCCCCACAGATACGCAGTATTTT. This encodes CASSPSRTPTDTQYF.

This clonotype has ten or more counts. This chain uses TRBV3-1 with TRBJ2-7; 7 nucleotides match TRBD2. CDR3 length: 15 residues. Trimming cost V 6 bases and J 4 bases; bases outside gene matches: 12. The germline gives CDR1 LGHDT, CDR2 YNNKEL (reference sequence). The CDR3, as DNA: TGTGCCAGCAGTCTTGGGGCGGGAGTGGCGTACGAGCAGTACTTC. This encodes CASSLGAGVAYEQYF.

Regarding this clonotype: It may be a read error: a sequence one base away is much more abundant. The missing conserved phenylalanine or tryptophan at the end of this CDR3 makes a read error likely. This chain joins TRBV30 and TRBJ2-3, with 11 bases identical to TRBD2. Germline loops: CDR1 GTSNPN, CDR2 SVGIG (reference sequence). The V and J ends lost 0 bases and 1 base, in that order; junction bases with no gene match: 9. This CDR3 has 18 residues. CDR3 bases: TGTGCCTGGAGTGTAGGACCCATACTAGCGGGAGGCACAGATACGCAGTATATT. This translates into CAWSVGPILAGGTDTQYI.

The CDR3 spells CASSSGGVTNIQYF. The CDR3 nucleotides read TGTGCCAGTAGTTCCGGGGGGGTAACCAACATTCAGTACTTC. V usage is TRBV19 and J usage is TRBJ2-4; TRBD2 matches 8 bases. With V trimmed by 5 bases and J by 7 bases, 7 bases remained unmatched. CDR1 and CDR2 from the germline V gene are LNHDA and SQIVND (reference sequence). The CDR3 runs 14 residues.

This chain connects TRBV20-1 to TRBJ2-3, with D uncertain. This CDR3 has 13 residues. Germline lookup yields CDR1 DFQATT and CDR2 SNEGSKA (reference sequence). V lost 3 bases and J 6 bases, leaving 13 bases between the germline ends. CDR3 nucleotide sequence: TGCAGTGCTAGTGGTTTGGCTAGTGATACGCAGTATTTT. Translating gives CSASGLASDTQYF.

This clonotype was detected many times. This chain uses TRBV2 with TRBJ2-6, with 9 positions matching TRBD1. V gave up 4 bases and J gave up 1 base; unmatched junction bases: 11. Germline CDR1 reads SNHLY; CDR2 reads FYNNEI. CDR3 length equals 19 residues. The CDR3 DNA reads as TGTGCCAGCAGTGGGTTCTCGGGACAGGGCCTATCTGGGGCCAACGTCCTGACTTTC. This encodes CASSGFSGQGLSGANVLTF.

This clonotype was counted at least ten times. The rearrangement links TRBV10-1 to TRBJ1-2, with 7 bases fitting TRBD1. The CDR3 totals 13 residues. The germline V gene encodes CDR1 WNHNN and CDR2 SYGVQD (reference sequence). V trimming: 9 bases; J trimming: 6 bases; junction bases outside the gene matches: 10. For the CDR3, the DNA is TGCGCCAGAGACGACAGGGAACCGAATGGCTACACCTTC. This sequence encodes CARDDREPNGYTF.

In the case of this clonotype: This may arise from a read error, as a much more abundant clone is one base away. J is TRBJ2-1 and V is TRBV27, with 8 nucleotides matching TRBD1. The CDR3 runs to 17 residues. Germline CDR1 MNHEY, CDR2 SMNVEV (reference sequence). The V gene end was trimmed by 5 bases and the J gene end by 4 bases; junction bases not matched to a gene: 13. The CDR3 is CASSANSWTGCYNEQFF. The CDR3 nucleotides are TGTGCCAGCAGTGCCAACTCCTGGACAGGGTGTTACAATGAGCAGTTCTTC.

This clonotype was seen a few times. The chain recombines TRBV20-1 with TRBJ2-3, with D unresolved. CDR3 length: 14 amino acids. Germline CDR1 reads DFQATT; CDR2 reads SNEGSKA (reference sequence). Trimming left V 4 bases short and J 1 base short, with 12 bases between. The CDR3 sequence is CSAKPRTGTDTQYF. CDR3 coding DNA: TGCAGTGCTAAGCCTCGAACGGGCACAGATACGCAGTATTTT.

This clonotype was detected many times. The chain employs TRBV3-1 and TRBJ2-2, with 15 bases aligning to TRBD2. With 2 bases clipped from V and 5 bases from J, the junction kept 9 bases outside the gene matches. This CDR3 region has 19 residues. In germline, CDR1 is LGHDT, CDR2 YNNKEL (reference sequence). DNA for the CDR3: TGTGCCAGCAGCCAAATATTACCGGGACTAGCGGGAGGAACCGGGGAGCTGTTTTTT. Translating gives CASSQILPGLAGGTGELFF.

This clonotype has ten or more counts. The chain combines TRBV6-1 with TRBJ1-3, with D hard to call. V was pared by 5 bases and J by 0 bases, with 11 bases between. CDR3 length equals 15 residues. Germline CDR1 reads MNHNS; CDR2 reads SASEGT. CDR3 in DNA: TGTGCCAGCAGTCCCCCGATCAACTCTGGAAACACCATATATTTT. Protein sequence: CASSPPINSGNTIYF.

The sample holds many counts of this clonotype. This rearrangement joins TRBV6-1 to TRBJ1-1; D may be TRBD1 (5 bases). Per germline, CDR1 MNHNS and CDR2 SASEGT. V lost 7 bases and J 0 bases, leaving 15 bases between the germline ends. There are 15 residues in the CDR3. The CDR3 loop is CASIVTGVLNTEAFF. The CDR3 DNA is TGTGCCAGCATCGTAACAGGCGTCTTGAACACTGAAGCTTTCTTT.

This clonotype was picked up many times. The chain is built from TRBV27 and TRBJ2-1; perhaps TRBD2 as D (6 bases). Trimming left V 3 bases short and J 5 bases short, with 17 bases between. Germline assignment: CDR1 MNHEY and CDR2 SMNVEV (reference sequence). The CDR3 consists of 16 residues. CDR3 DNA: TGTGCCAGCAGTTTCCAGGTAGCGGTTTCAGACAATGAGCAGTTCTTC. This sequence encodes CASSFQVAVSDNEQFF.

This clonotype was counted many times. The J gene is TRBJ2-3, the V gene TRBV28; TRBD1 matches at 9 bases. V lost 5 bases to trimming and J lost 3 bases; unmatched junction nucleotides: 6. The CDR3 is made up of 15 amino acids. Germline V gene data show CDR1 as MDHEN and CDR2 as SYDVKM. As DNA, the CDR3 is TGTGCCAGCAGTACTCAGGGGACAGGGACAGATACGCAGTATTTT. As protein: CASSTQGTGTDTQYF.

This clonotype was seen repeatedly, ten times or more. This sequence joins TRBV7-2 and TRBJ1-1; D might be TRBD1 (6 bases). Germline CDR1 reads SGHTA; CDR2 reads FQGNSA. CDR3 length equals 13 residues. V dropped 5 bases and J dropped 4 bases, with 11 bases sitting between them. The CDR3 region is CASSPMGATEAFF. CDR3 nucleotide sequence: TGTGCCAGCAGCCCGATGGGGGCCACTGAAGCTTTCTTT.

This clonotype was recorded at least ten times. The genes are TRBV20-1 and TRBJ2-7, with D possibly TRBD2 on 6 matching bases. V lost 5 bases, J lost 6 bases, and 23 bases lay in between. The CDR3 runs 15 residues. Looked up from germline, CDR1 is DFQATT and CDR2 is SNEGSKA (reference sequence). The CDR3: CSAPADRGVVGEQYF. CDR3 bases: TGCAGTGCTCCCGCGGATCGCGGGGTAGTAGGCGAGCAGTACTTC.

There are many counts of this clonotype. The CDR3 protein is CSARDAGQGGEKLFF. The DNA for the CDR3 is TGCAGTGCTAGAGATGCAGGACAGGGTGGAGAAAAACTGTTTTTT. J is TRBJ1-4 and V is TRBV20-1, with TRBD1 matching over 8 bases. The V segment lost 0 bases and the J segment 8 bases; nucleotides outside the gene matches: 8. This CDR3 is 15 amino acids long. Looked up from germline, CDR1 is DFQATT and CDR2 is SNEGSKA (reference sequence).

There are many counts of this clonotype. This chain joins TRBV12-3 or TRBV12-4 and TRBJ2-7, with 8 bases identical to TRBD1. V shed 6 bases, J shed 1 base, and the junction held 8 bases outside the gene matches. The CDR3 length is 15 residues. The CDR3 protein is CASRIGQGLSYEQYF. In nucleotides, the CDR3 is TGTGCCAGCAGGATAGGACAGGGTCTTTCCTACGAGCAGTACTTC.

This chain connects TRBV27 to TRBJ2-3; D is perhaps TRBD1 or TRBD2 (5 bases each). Germline V gene data show CDR1 as MNHEY and CDR2 as SMNVEV (reference sequence). CDR3 length: 15 amino acids. Between the trimmed V and J ends, which lost 6 bases and 6 bases, there was a span of 19 bases. The CDR3 DNA follows: TGTGCCAGCAGCGCCGGGACGGTGAGATTGGATACGCAGTATTTT. Its translation: CASSAGTVRLDTQYF.

This clonotype has at least ten counts. The chain is built from TRBV29-1 and TRBJ2-1; 8 bases match TRBD2. Germline V lookup: CDR1 SQVTM, CDR2 ANQGSEA. V lost 7 bases and J lost 7; bases outside the gene matches: 15. The CDR3 is made up of 15 amino acids. The CDR3 reads CSAPTIREGMNEQFF. DNA of the CDR3: TGCAGCGCTCCGACCATCCGGGAGGGTATGAATGAGCAGTTCTTC.

The sample holds many counts of this clonotype. V is TRBV11-2 and J is TRBJ1-2; 8 bases match TRBD1. Germline CDR1 reads SGHAT; CDR2 reads FQNNGV. With 4 bases clipped from V and 5 bases from J, the junction kept 3 bases outside the gene matches. The CDR3 spans 13 residues. The CDR3 loop reads CASSSTGVYGYTF. CDR3 nucleotides: TGTGCCAGCAGCTCGACAGGGGTTTATGGCTACACCTTC.

The chain joins TRBV4-1 to TRBJ1-1, with D perhaps matching TRBD1 (6 bases). Germline lookup yields CDR1 MGHRA and CDR2 YSYEKL. This CDR3 has 17 residues. Trimming took off 0 bases at V and 1 base at J, with 15 bases between the two ends. The CDR3 spells CASSQEGGAIGNTEAFF. The CDR3 DNA reads TGCGCCAGCAGCCAAGAGGGGGGGGCGATTGGGAACACTGAAGCTTTCTTT.

In its sample, this clonotype was seen many times. In nucleotides, the CDR3 is TGCAGTGCTAGAGGGAACGGGGGGCAGGGAGAGACCCAGTACTTC. This sequence encodes CSARGNGGQGETQYF. The chain couples TRBV20-1 to TRBJ2-5; maybe TRBD2 (7 bases). Per germline, CDR1 DFQATT and CDR2 SNEGSKA (reference sequence). The CDR3 totals 15 residues. The V and J ends lost 1 base and 4 bases respectively, with 16 bases between them.

This clonotype was detected a few times. This sequence joins TRBV19 and TRBJ2-3; possibly TRBD1 for D (6 bases). Trimming took 5 bases from V and 1 from J, leaving 16 bases between them. CDR3 size: 16 residues. The germline gives CDR1 LNHDA, CDR2 SQIVND (reference sequence). The CDR3 DNA reads TGTGCCAGTAGTGCGTACAGGGTCTACCGCACAGATACGCAGTATTTT. It yields the protein CASSAYRVYRTDTQYF. The full variable domain, rest sourced from reference TRBV19 and TRBJ2-3, is DGGITQSPKYLFRKEGQNVTLSCEQNLNHDAMYWYRQDPGQGLRLIYYSQIVNDFQKGDIAEGYSVSREKKESFPLTVTSAQKNPTAFYLCASSAYRVYRTDTQYFGPGTRLTVL.

On this clonotype itself: A much bigger clone sits one base away, suggesting this may be a read error. The chain links TRBV6-1 to TRBJ1-2; TRBD1 matches 9 bases. CDR3 length equals 17 residues. V was pared by 8 bases and J by 2 bases, with 15 bases of the junction left unmatched. CDR1 MNHNS and CDR2 SASEGT come from the germline V gene. CDR3 sequence (DNA): TGTGCCAGCGGGGGGACAGGGTCCCCAAAAGTCAACTATGGCTACACCTTC. As protein: CASGGTGSPKVNYGYTF.

This clonotype was seen ten or more times. This chain uses TRBV10-2 with TRBJ1-1; D is undetermined. Germline V gene data show CDR1 as WSHSY and CDR2 as SAAADI. Trimming removed 4 bases from V and 7 bases from J, with 13 bases in between. There are 13 residues in the CDR3. The CDR3 DNA follows: TGCGCCAGCAGTGGCGGATGGGATAATGAAGCTTTCTTT. Its translation: CASSGGWDNEAFF.

This clonotype was seen only a few times. For the CDR3, the DNA is TGTGCCAGCAGTGCCCTAGAAAGAGGGGCTGAAGCTTTCTTT. This codes for CASSALERGAEAFF. V usage is TRBV9 and J usage is TRBJ1-1; a weak D match, TRBD1 (5 bases). Trimming removed 5 bases at V and 6 bases at J, with 17 bases between. The CDR3 contains 14 residues. CDR1 SGDLS and CDR2 YYNGEE come from the germline V gene.